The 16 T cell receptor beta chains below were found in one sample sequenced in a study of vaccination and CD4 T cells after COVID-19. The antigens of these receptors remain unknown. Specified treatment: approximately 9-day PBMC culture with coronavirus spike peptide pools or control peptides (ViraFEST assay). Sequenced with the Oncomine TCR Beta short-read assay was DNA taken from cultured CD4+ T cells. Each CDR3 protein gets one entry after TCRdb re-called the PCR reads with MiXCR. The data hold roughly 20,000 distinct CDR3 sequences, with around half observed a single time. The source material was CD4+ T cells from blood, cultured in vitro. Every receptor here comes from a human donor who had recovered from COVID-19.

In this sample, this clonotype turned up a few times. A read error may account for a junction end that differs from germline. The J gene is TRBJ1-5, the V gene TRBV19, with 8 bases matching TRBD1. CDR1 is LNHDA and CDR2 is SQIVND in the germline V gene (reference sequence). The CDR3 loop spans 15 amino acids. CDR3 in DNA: TGTGCCAGTAGTAGGTCACAGGGGGGTAATCGGCCCCAGCATTTT. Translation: CASSRSQGGNRPQHF.

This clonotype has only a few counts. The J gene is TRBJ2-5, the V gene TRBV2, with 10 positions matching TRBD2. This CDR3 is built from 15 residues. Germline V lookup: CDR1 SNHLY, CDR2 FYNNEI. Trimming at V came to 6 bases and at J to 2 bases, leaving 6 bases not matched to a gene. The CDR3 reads CASSGSGRRQETQYF. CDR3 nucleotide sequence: TGTGCCAGCAGCGGTAGCGGGAGGAGACAAGAGACCCAGTACTTC.

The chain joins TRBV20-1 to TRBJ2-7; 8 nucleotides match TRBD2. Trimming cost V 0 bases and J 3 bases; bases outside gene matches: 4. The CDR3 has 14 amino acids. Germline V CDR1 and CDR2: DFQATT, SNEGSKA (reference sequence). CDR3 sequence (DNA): TGCAGTGCTAGAGATCCACTAGCGGTCTACGAGCAGTACTTC. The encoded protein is CSARDPLAVYEQYF.

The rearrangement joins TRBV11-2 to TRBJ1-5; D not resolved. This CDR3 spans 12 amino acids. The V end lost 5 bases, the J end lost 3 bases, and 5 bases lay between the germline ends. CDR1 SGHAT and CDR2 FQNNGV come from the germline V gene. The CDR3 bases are TGTGCCAGCAGCGTGCCCAATCAGCCCCAGCATTTT. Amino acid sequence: CASSVPNQPQHF. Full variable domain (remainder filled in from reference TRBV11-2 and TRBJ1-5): EAGVAQSPRYKIIEKRQSVAFWCNPISGHATLYWYQQILGQGPKLLIQFQNNGVVDDSQLPKDRFSAERLKGVDSTLKIQPAKLEDSAVYLCASSVPNQPQHFGDGTRLSIL.

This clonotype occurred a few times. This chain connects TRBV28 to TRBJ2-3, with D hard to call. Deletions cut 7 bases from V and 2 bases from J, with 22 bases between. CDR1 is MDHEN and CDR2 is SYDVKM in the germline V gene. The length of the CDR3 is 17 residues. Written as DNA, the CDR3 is TGTGCCAGCAATACGGTATTCGCTTTAAGGGACACAGATACGCAGTATTTT. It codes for CASNTVFALRDTDTQYF.

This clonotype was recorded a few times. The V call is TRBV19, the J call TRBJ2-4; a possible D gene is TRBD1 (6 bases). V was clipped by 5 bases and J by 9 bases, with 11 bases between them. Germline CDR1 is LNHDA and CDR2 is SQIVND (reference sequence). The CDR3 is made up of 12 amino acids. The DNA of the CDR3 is TGTGCCAGTAGTGGGCCCAGGGGCATTCAGTACTTC. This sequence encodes CASSGPRGIQYF.

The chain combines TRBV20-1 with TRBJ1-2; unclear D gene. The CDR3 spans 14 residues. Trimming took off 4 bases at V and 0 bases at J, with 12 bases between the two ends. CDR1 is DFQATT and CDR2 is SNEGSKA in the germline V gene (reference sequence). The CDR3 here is CSATRTGTNYGYTF. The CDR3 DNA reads TGCAGTGCTACCAGGACGGGAACTAACTATGGCTACACCTTC.

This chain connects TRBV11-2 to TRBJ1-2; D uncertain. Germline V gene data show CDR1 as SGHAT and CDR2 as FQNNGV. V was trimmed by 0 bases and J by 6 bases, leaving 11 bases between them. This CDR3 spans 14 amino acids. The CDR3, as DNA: TGTGCCAGCAGCTTAGAAGGTTCACTGGATGGCTACACCTTC. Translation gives CASSLEGSLDGYTF.

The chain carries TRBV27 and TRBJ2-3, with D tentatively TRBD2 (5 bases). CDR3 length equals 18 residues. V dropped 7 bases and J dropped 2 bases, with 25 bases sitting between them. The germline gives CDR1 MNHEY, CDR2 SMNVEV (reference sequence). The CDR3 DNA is TGTGCCAGCACCTCCGATTCCCGATTTCTACGGGACACAGATACGCAGTATTTT. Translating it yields CASTSDSRFLRDTDTQYF.

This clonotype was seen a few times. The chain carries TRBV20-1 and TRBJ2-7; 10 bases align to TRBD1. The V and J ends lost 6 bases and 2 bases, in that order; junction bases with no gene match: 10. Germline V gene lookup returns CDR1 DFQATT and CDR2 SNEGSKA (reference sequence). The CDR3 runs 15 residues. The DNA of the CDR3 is TGCAGTGCAAACCCGGGACAGGGGATGGCCTACGAGCAGTACTTC. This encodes CSANPGQGMAYEQYF.

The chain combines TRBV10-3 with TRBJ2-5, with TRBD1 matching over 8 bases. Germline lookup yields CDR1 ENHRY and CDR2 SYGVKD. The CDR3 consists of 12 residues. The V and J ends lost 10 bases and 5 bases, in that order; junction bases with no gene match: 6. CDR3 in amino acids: CANSGQGETQYF. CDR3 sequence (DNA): TGTGCCAACTCCGGACAGGGTGAGACCCAGTACTTC.

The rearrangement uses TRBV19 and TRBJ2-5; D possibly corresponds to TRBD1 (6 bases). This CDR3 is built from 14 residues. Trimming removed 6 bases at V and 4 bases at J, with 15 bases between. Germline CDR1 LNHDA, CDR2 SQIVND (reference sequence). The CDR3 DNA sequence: TGTGCCAGTAGCCAAACAGGGACGGGAGAGACCCAGTACTTC. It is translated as CASSQTGTGETQYF. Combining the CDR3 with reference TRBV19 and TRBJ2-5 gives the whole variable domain DGGITQSPKYLFRKEGQNVTLSCEQNLNHDAMYWYRQDPGQGLRLIYYSQIVNDFQKGDIAEGYSVSREKKESFPLTVTSAQKNPTAFYLCASSQTGTGETQYFGPGTRLLVL.

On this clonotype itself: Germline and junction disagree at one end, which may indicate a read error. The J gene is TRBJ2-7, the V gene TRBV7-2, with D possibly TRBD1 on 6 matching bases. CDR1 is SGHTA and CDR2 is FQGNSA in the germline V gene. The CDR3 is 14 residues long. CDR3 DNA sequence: TGTGCCAACAGCTCAGACAGGACGGTCTACGAGCAGTACTTC. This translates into CANSSDRTVYEQYF.

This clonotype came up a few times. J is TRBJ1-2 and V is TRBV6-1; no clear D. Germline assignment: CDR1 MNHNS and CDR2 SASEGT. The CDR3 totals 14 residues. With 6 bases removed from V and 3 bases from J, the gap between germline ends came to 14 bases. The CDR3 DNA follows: TGTGCCAGCAGACCCCCTGACACCCACTATGGCTACACCTTC. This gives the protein CASRPPDTHYGYTF.

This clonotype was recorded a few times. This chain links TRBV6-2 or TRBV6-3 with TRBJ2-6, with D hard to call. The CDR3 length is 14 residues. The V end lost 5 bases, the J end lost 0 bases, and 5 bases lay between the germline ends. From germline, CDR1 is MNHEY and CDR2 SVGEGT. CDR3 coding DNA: TGTGCCAGCAGTAACCCCTCTGGGGCCAACGTCCTGACTTTC. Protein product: CASSNPSGANVLTF.

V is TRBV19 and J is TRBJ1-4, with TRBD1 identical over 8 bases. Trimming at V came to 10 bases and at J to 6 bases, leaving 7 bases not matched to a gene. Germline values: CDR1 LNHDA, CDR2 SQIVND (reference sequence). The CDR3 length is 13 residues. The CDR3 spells CAILDRDHEKLFF. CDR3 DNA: TGTGCCATTTTGGACAGGGATCATGAAAAACTGTTTTTT.